This T cell receptor beta chain is drawn from a study of T cell clonotyping in hematopoietic cell transplantation. Looking at the study overall: Pretransplant recipient samples were taken after cytoreduction.

Time point here: recipient sample about 28 days before transplant, after cytoreduction. The CDR3 has 15 amino acids. Trimming took 5 bases from V and 2 from J, leaving 13 bases between them. Germline loops: CDR1 MNHEY, CDR2 SMNVEV (reference sequence). Profiled with immunoSEQ multiplex PCR; TCRdb holds only in-frame clones, not every one. The data contain about 29,000 clones, roughly 80% of them seen just once; the ten biggest clones take up approximately 6.6%. Study outcomes and limitations: Pathologically expanded recipient clonotypes increased progressively from day 30 to day 180 as diversity fell. Higher Inverse Simpson Index values in graft donor and pretransplant recipient predicted broader posttransplant TCR diversity.

In the case of this clone: Antigen specificity is unknown.

The source is a woman younger than 45 with chronic myeloid leukemia. Some clones in this sample may be carry-over from other donors' samples. The chain couples TRBV27 to TRBJ2-1, with D possibly TRBD1 on 6 matching bases. The source material was peripheral blood mononuclear cells, sampled before stem cell transplant. CDR3 protein: CASSIWGLPYNEQFF. The CDR3 nucleotides read TGTGCCAGCAGTATTTGGGGGCTCCCCTACAATGAGCAGTTCTTC.